The clone carrying this TCR beta chain was detected ten times or more. The antigen remains undetermined. Through a sample-barcoded 5' primer and a J-beta primer mix, a second PCR was run for about 6 to 11 cycles. Via MiXCR, TCRdb re-called the 5' RACE reads, giving one row per CDR3 protein. Seen here are 500,000 to 550,000 distinct CDR3 sequences, nearly 25% observed once, and the top ten hold around 10%. These data originate in a study of blood T cells in healthy people across ages. General study results and limits: Older age went with lower TCR beta diversity per million T cells, in a roughly linear way. Diversity estimated from one million T cells was considered an underestimate.

Per-sample PBMC isolation yielded at least 7 million cells. Trimming took 6 bases from V and 3 from J, leaving 12 bases between them. Germline V CDR1 and CDR2: MNHEY, SVGEGT. This CDR3 region has 13 residues. This same sample was also taken into another study, of T cells of mothers and their children. That work states: Per 15 ul, 1.5 ug of RNA was used, with all extracted RNA going into cDNA synthesis.

The clonotype originates from a boy between 10 and 17 years old in good health. The specimen was blood. V and J are TRBV6-2 or TRBV6-3 and TRBJ2-7; the D gene could be TRBD1 or TRBD2 (5 bases each). CDR3 residues: CASSRSGGYEQYF. Here the CDR3 DNA reads TGTGCCAGCAGCAGGAGTGGGGGCTACGAGCAGTACTTC.